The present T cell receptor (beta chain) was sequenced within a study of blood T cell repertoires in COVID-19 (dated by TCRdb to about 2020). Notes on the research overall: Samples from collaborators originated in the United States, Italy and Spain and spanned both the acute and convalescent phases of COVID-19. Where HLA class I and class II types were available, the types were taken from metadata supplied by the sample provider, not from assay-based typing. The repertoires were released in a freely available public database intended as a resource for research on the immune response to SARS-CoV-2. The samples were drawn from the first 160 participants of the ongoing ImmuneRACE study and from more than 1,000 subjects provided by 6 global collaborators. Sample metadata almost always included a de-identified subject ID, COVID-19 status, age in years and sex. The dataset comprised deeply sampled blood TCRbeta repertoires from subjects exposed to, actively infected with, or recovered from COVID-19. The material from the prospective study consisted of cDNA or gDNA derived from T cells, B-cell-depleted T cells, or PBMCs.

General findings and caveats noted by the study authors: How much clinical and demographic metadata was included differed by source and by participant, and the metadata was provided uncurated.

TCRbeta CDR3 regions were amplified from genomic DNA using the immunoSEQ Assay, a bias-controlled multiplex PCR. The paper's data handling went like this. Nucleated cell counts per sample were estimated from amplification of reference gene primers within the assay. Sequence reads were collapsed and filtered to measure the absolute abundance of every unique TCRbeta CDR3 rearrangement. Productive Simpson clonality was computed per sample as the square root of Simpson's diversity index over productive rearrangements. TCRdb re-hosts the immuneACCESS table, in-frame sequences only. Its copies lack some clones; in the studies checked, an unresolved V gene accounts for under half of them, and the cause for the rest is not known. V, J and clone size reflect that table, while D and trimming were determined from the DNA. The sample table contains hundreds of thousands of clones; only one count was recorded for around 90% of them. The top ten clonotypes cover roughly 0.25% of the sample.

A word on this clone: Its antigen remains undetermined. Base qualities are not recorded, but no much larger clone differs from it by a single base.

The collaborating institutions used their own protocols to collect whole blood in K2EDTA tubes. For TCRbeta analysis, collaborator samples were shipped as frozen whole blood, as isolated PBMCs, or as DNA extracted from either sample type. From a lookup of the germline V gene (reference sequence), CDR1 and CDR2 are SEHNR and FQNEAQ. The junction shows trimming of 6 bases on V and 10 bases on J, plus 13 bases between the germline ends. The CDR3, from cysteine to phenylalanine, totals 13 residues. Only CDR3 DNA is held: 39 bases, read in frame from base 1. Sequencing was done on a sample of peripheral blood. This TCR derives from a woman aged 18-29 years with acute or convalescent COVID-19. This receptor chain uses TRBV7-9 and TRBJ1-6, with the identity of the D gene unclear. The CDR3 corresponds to CASSLETSSPLHF. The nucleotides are TGTGCCAGCAGTCTAGAGACTTCCTCACCCCTCCACTTT.